A single sample gave rise to the 4 T cell receptor beta chains below, sequenced in a study of T cells in Graves' hyperthyroidism and ophthalmopathy. TCR beta CDR3 sequences were amplified from RNA transcripts. A first-round RT-PCR of the TCR CDR3 used the HTBI primer set. TCRdb processed the multiplex PCR reads anew with MiXCR; each CDR3 protein has one entry. The sample lists 300,000 or so distinct CDR3 sequences, about 21% occurring once. Source material: blood. The receptors come from a woman aged 45 to 65 with Graves' hyperthyroidism.

This chain links TRBV15 with TRBJ2-4; D ambiguous. V lost 3 bases and J 4 bases, leaving 10 bases between the germline ends. The CDR3 extends over 14 amino acids. Germline CDR1 reads LNHNV; CDR2 reads YYDKDF (reference sequence). The CDR3 DNA reads TGTGCCACCAGCAGGGATAGGGAAAAAAACATTCAGTACTTC. Translating it yields CATSRDREKNIQYF.

This clonotype was detected many times. The rearrangement links TRBV12-3 or TRBV12-4 to TRBJ2-1; no firm D call. The CDR3 consists of 15 residues. Trimming took 7 bases from V and 2 from J, leaving 15 bases between them. Here the CDR3 reads CASTGYPKTYNEQFF. The CDR3 bases are TGTGCCAGCACCGGTTATCCCAAGACCTACAATGAGCAGTTCTTC.

This clonotype appeared many times. The chain links TRBV2 to TRBJ1-3; D call uncertain. Germline V lookup: CDR1 SNHLY, CDR2 FYNNEI. Trimming shortened V by 4 bases and J by 4 bases, and 8 bases separated the two germline ends. There are 13 residues in the CDR3. The CDR3 DNA is TGTGCCAGCAGTGTCCGGGAGGGAAACACCATATATTTT. As protein: CASSVREGNTIYF. Variable domain in full (rest from reference TRBV2 and TRBJ1-3): EPEVTQTPSHQVTQMGQEVILRCVPISNHLYFYWYRQILGQKVEFLVSFYNNEISEKSEIFDDQFSVERPDGSNFTLKIRSTKLEDSAMYFCASSVREGNTIYFGEGSWLTVV.

The V call is TRBV12-5, the J call TRBJ2-7; D is tentatively TRBD1 or TRBD2 (5 bases each). CDR1 is LGHNT, CDR2 FRNRAP, per germline. This CDR3 has 19 amino acids. The V gene lost 0 bases and the J gene lost 2 bases, with 23 bases spanning the gap. The CDR3 DNA follows: TGTGCTAGTGGTTTGGTACTGGGCAGGGACCGGTGGATCACCTACGAGCAGTACTTC. It specifies CASGLVLGRDRWITYEQYF.